This section outlines one T cell receptor beta chain sequence together with its context. The antigen it binds to is not known. The record has no base qualities; no much larger clone is one base away. The sample belongs to a study of technical replicates of blood from a handful of donors (dated by TCRdb to 2015 to 2018). The library was generated by the immunoSEQ multiplex PCR assay. In TCRdb, the immuneACCESS table is reduced to in-frame sequences with V and J assigned. These tables do not hold every clone; where another copy was compared, an unresolved V gene accounts for under half, and the others remain unexplained. This sample holds about 70,000 clones; nearly 98% were observed only once. The ten largest account for over 0.2% of the sample. CDR1 SGHDN and CDR2 FVKESK are derived from the germline V gene. From the cysteine up to the phenylalanine, the CDR3 has a length of 15 residues. The only DNA kept is the CDR3, 45 bases in frame from the first base. V is pruned by 1 base and J by 7 bases, leaving 5 bases of the junction without a gene match.

The sample comprised T cells isolated from PBMCs. This clonotype was sampled from a human donor in good health. The rearrangement joined TRBV14 to TRBJ1-4; TRBD1 aligns with 8 central bases. The bases read TGTGCCAGCAGCCAAGGACAGGGGTCTAGTGAAAAACTGTTTTTT. This gives the protein CASSQGQGSSEKLFF.